These T cell receptor beta chains were read from a single sample in a study of cytomegalovirus exposure and HLA in healthy donors. TCRdb's table, derived via immunoSEQ multiplex PCR, lists solely in-frame clones and lacks some. This listing includes some 180,000 clones. The source material was PBMCs. These receptor sequences come from a man aged 25 to 40 in good health and CMV-seronegative. CDR3s include the opening cysteine and the closing phenylalanine or tryptophan.

>TRBV7-8
CASSLEGIGNNNQPQHF
>TRBV27
CASSLFPSTSGSTDTQYF
>TRBV6-1
CASTPPRWGHTEAFF
>TRBV5-4
CASSLGGQGGVQPQHF
>TRBV7-6
CASSSRLAGELFF
>TRBV30
CAWSKNQGGQHF
>TRBV7-8
CASRQGPYPYNEQFF
>TRBV5-4
CASSPQAATHYEQYF
>TRBV18
CASSPVPPDSPLHF
>TRBV6-5
CASSPQTGLGQPQHF
>TRBV10-3
CAISDPDNQPQHF
>TRBV19
CASMQDRTQETQYF
>TRBV7-9
CASSAGRTSEQYF
>TRBV7-9
CASSLDQGNTEAFF
>TRBV5-4
CASSGKDRGLQTQYF
>TRBV19
CASNPGQANTEAFF
>TRBV11-2
CASSSTDYGYTF
>TRBV6-5
CASRSRDRGHRQYF
>TRBV14
CASSPNRGNEQFF